The 12 T cell receptor beta chains presented below share a single source sample, sequenced in a study of CD8 T cells in Susac syndrome (dated by TCRdb to 2018 to 2020). The method was the immunoSEQ multiplex PCR assay. RNA was extracted using the RNeasy kit, and roughly 0.45 to 1 microgram was reverse transcribed with random hexamers. Through fastp at Q25 and MiXCR, TCRdb rebuilt clones from the public reads, retaining in-frame beta chains. CDR3 protein sequences are deduplicated, and each keeps its most common genes and DNA. This sample gives a few hundred thousand distinct CDR3 sequences in total; 95% of them show up just once. In total, the top ten clones hold roughly 0.1% of the sample. Source material: CD4+ T cells from PBMCs. These receptors all stem from a human donor with multiple sclerosis.

CDR3 coding DNA: TGTGCCAGCAGATTCGATAGGGGGGAGCTGTTTTTT. Its translation is CASRFDRGELFF. The chain combines TRBV7-2 with TRBJ2-2; D not resolved. The ends were cut back, 6 bases at V and 8 bases at J, with 10 bases in the middle. Germline assignment: CDR1 SGHTA and CDR2 FQGNSA. The CDR3 loop spans 12 amino acids.

CDR3 amino acids: CASSQVGGEEETQYF. CDR3 nucleotide sequence: TGTGCCAGCAGCCAAGTGGGGGGGGAGGAGGAGACCCAGTACTTC. The gene calls are TRBV3-1 and TRBJ2-5; 7 bases align to TRBD2. The ends lost 1 base at V and 5 bases at J; junction bases unmatched: 7. CDR1 LGHDT and CDR2 YNNKEL come from the germline V gene (reference sequence). The CDR3 runs to 15 residues.

The V gene is TRBV11-1, the J gene TRBJ2-5; D perhaps matches TRBD1 (6 bases). The ends were cut back, 4 bases at V and 5 bases at J, with 17 bases in the middle. From germline, CDR1 is SGHAT and CDR2 FQDESV (reference sequence). The CDR3 consists of 15 residues. The CDR3 protein is CASSSTGTEGETQYF. In nucleotides, the CDR3 is TGTGCCAGCAGCTCCACAGGGACCGAGGGGGAGACCCAGTACTTC.

The rearrangement joins TRBV29-1 to TRBJ2-5; 13 nucleotides agree with TRBD2. Trimming took 5 bases from V and 4 from J; bases not matched to a gene: 7. The CDR3 has 15 amino acids. Per the germline V gene, CDR1 is SQVTM and CDR2 is ANQGSEA. CDR3 DNA: TGCAGCGTTCGGACTAGCGGGAGTAGATTAGAGACCCAGTACTTC. Translated: CSVRTSGSRLETQYF.

The chain joins TRBV18 to TRBJ2-7, with D perhaps being TRBD1 or TRBD2 (7 bases each). CDR1 and CDR2 (germline): KGHSH, LQKENI. This CDR3 has 15 amino acids. V lost 4 bases to trimming and J lost 0 bases, with 13 bases between them. The chain's CDR3 is CASSRAGQSSYEQYF. In DNA, the CDR3 is TGTGCCAGCTCACGAGCGGGACAGAGCTCCTACGAGCAGTACTTC.

The rearrangement uses TRBV10-3 and TRBJ2-1, with 7 bases fitting TRBD2. Trimming removed 7 bases from V and 2 bases from J; junction bases left unmatched: 2. This CDR3 is 13 amino acids long. Germline values: CDR1 ENHRY, CDR2 SYGVKD. As DNA, the CDR3 is TGTGCCATCACTGCGGGAGCCTACAATGAGCAGTTCTTC. It encodes CAITAGAYNEQFF.

V and J are TRBV6-6 and TRBJ1-2; 7 bases fit TRBD1. V was clipped by 7 bases and J by 2 bases; unmatched bases: 4. This CDR3 spans 13 amino acids. Germline CDR1 reads MNHNY; CDR2 reads SVGAGI (reference sequence). The CDR3 spells CASNTGQNYGYTF. CDR3 nucleotides: TGTGCCAGCAACACGGGACAGAACTATGGCTACACCTTC.

This clonotype appeared a few times. The V gene is TRBV20-1, the J gene TRBJ2-3; 10 bases are a match to TRBD2. This CDR3 is built from 14 residues. J gave up 0 bases and V 8 bases, and 5 bases lay outside the gene matches. Germline values: CDR1 DFQATT, CDR2 SNEGSKA (reference sequence). In DNA, the CDR3 is TGCAGTACCTCTAGCGGGAGTAGCACAGATACGCAGTATTTT. As protein: CSTSSGSSTDTQYF.

CDR3 sequence reads: CASYNRRVNTGELFF. The CDR3 nucleotides read TGTGCCAGCTATAACCGACGGGTGAACACCGGGGAGCTGTTTTTT. The chain employs TRBV28 and TRBJ2-2; D unclear. Trimming pared 8 bases from V and 1 base from J, leaving 14 bases between. This CDR3 is 15 amino acids long. Germline V lookup: CDR1 MDHEN, CDR2 SYDVKM.

V is TRBV9 and J is TRBJ2-5; no clear D gene. Trimming stripped 3 bases from V and 1 base from J, with 13 bases between. CDR1 and CDR2 (germline): SGDLS, YYNGEE. The CDR3 runs 15 residues. The CDR3 spells CASSAGPLLQETQYF. In DNA form, the CDR3 reads TGTGCCAGCAGCGCGGGTCCGCTACTCCAAGAGACCCAGTACTTC.

The chain uses TRBV24-1 and TRBJ2-1, with unresolved D. CDR1 is KGHDR and CDR2 is SFDVKD in the germline V gene. Trimming removed 4 bases from V and 5 bases from J, with 17 bases in between. This CDR3 has 16 amino acids. The CDR3 bases are TGTGCCACCAGTGACTCGGCGGTATCACAGCACAATGAGCAGTTCTTC. This sequence encodes CATSDSAVSQHNEQFF.

The chain employs TRBV12-3 or TRBV12-4 and TRBJ1-5; unclear D gene. Trimming took off 2 bases at V and 0 bases at J, with 8 bases between the two ends. The CDR3 runs to 15 residues. The CDR3 DNA sequence: TGTGCCAGCAGTTTAAAGCGGGATAGCAATCAGCCCCAGCATTTT. It translates to CASSLKRDSNQPQHF.